This is a list of T cell receptor beta chains from one sample in a study of siplizumab effects on memory and regulatory T cells. This table comes from immunoSEQ multiplex PCR, and its TCRdb copy is limited to in-frame clones, with some not included. The data hold approximately 120,000 clones, with 85% to 95% observed a single time. The sample taken for sequencing was non-Treg CD4+ T cells sorted from blood. These receptors all come from a human donor in good health. CDR3s include the opening cysteine and the closing phenylalanine or tryptophan. A D gene is named only where the DNA matches it firmly. Size is stated for part of the rows, as once, few or many counts, or as a class when the clone is expanded.

J,size,V,D,CDR3,DNA
TRBJ1-5,-,TRBV6-6,TRBD1,CASSPGTGFQPQHF,TGTGCCAGCAGTCCCGGGACAGGGTTCCAGCCCCAGCATTTT
TRBJ1-3,-,TRBV6-1,-,CASRESLRGSSGNTIYF,TGTGCCAGCAGAGAATCACTCAGGGGTTCCTCTGGAAACACCATATATTTT
TRBJ2-2,-,TRBV5-1,-,CASSLAGSTGELFF,TGCGCCAGCAGCCTGGCCGGGAGCACCGGGGAGCTGTTTTTT
TRBJ2-1,-,TRBV28,-,CASTLSGSNEQFF,TGTGCCAGCACCTTAAGCGGGTCTAATGAGCAGTTCTTC
TRBJ2-1,-,TRBV19,TRBD2,CASSTRGGPYNEQFF,TGTGCCAGTAGTACCCGCGGGGGGCCCTACAATGAGCAGTTCTTC
TRBJ2-5,once,TRBV7-2,TRBD1,CASSHPTGVETQYF,TGTGCCAGCAGCCATCCGACAGGGGTGGAGACCCAGTACTTC
TRBJ2-3,-,TRBV6-5,-,CAARDTADTQYF,TGTGCCGCCCGGGACACCGCAGATACGCAGTATTTT
TRBJ1-1,-,TRBV7-2,TRBD1,CASSFRTGDTEAFF,TGTGCCAGCAGCTTTCGGACAGGGGACACTGAAGCTTTCTTT
TRBJ2-6,-,TRBV7-2,-,CASSLRLFSGANVLTF,TGTGCCAGCAGCTTAAGACTCTTCTCTGGGGCCAACGTCCTGACTTTC
TRBJ1-1,-,TRBV10-3,TRBD1,CAISTSSGGRTEAFF,TGTGCCATCAGCACTTCATCAGGGGGAAGAACTGAAGCTTTCTTT